A selection of T cell receptor beta chains follows, all from one sample in a study of PD-1 blockade in classical Hodgkin lymphoma. TCRdb keeps only in-frame clones here, not all; method: immunoSEQ multiplex PCR. The sample shows some 96,000 clones, roughly 92% of them seen only once. Sample: peripheral blood mononuclear cells (PBMCs), taken at baseline. The receptors were sampled from a human donor with classical Hodgkin lymphoma. Each CDR3 is given with its conserved first and last residue. The order of the fields is CDR3 protein, J gene, V gene.

CDR3 protein: CASSSGTSGSGTDTQYF; J gene: TRBJ2-3; V gene: TRBV5-8
CDR3 protein: CASTVGSGRAGEQFF; J gene: TRBJ2-1; V gene: TRBV7-8
CDR3 protein: CASSLDRANTEAFF; J gene: TRBJ1-1; V gene: TRBV18
CDR3 protein: CASSFEGVNTEAFF; J gene: TRBJ1-1; V gene: TRBV5-1
CDR3 protein: CASSPVGDAYSYEQYF; J gene: TRBJ2-7; V gene: TRBV18
CDR3 protein: CASSLASGYSYEQYF; J gene: TRBJ2-7; V gene: TRBV7-9
CDR3 protein: CASSEGVAATDTQYF; J gene: TRBJ2-3; V gene: TRBV6-4
CDR3 protein: CASSSIGTGPYSNQPQHF; J gene: TRBJ1-5; V gene: TRBV27
CDR3 protein: CASTRGAPTNEKLFF; J gene: TRBJ1-4; V gene: TRBV5-1
CDR3 protein: CATSGAIVGAFDEQFF; J gene: TRBJ2-1; V gene: TRBV10-3
CDR3 protein: CAWRAGTGYGYTF; J gene: TRBJ1-2; V gene: TRBV30
CDR3 protein: CASRMVRVLVGYIQYF; J gene: TRBJ2-4; V gene: TRBV19
CDR3 protein: CASSPRLAGEGETQYF; J gene: TRBJ2-5; V gene: TRBV18
CDR3 protein: CASSRSGDPTIYEQYF; J gene: TRBJ2-7; V gene: TRBV9
CDR3 protein: CASSTRAGTEAFF; J gene: TRBJ1-1; V gene: TRBV7-9
CDR3 protein: CASSLGGDEQYF; J gene: -; V gene: TRBV28
CDR3 protein: CASSSTANYGYTF; J gene: TRBJ1-2; V gene: TRBV19
CDR3 protein: CASSESASVAYEQYF; J gene: TRBJ2-7; V gene: TRBV2
CDR3 protein: CASSPGLAGSNEQFF; J gene: TRBJ2-1; V gene: TRBV5-1
CDR3 protein: CASSLVGFSNQPQHF; J gene: TRBJ1-5; V gene: TRBV28
CDR3 protein: CASSLGGVEGETQYF; J gene: TRBJ2-5; V gene: TRBV7-7